This T cell receptor beta chain was identified during a study of T-cell memory formation after mild COVID-19. Looking at the study overall: TCR clusters were mostly confined to one donor each.

This clonotype was counted between two and nine times. The antigen remains undetermined. TCRalpha and TCRbeta libraries used 5'RACE with constant-segment primers and UMIs. A single record per CDR3 protein comes from TCRdb applying MiXCR to the 5' RACE reads. The table shows under 400,000 distinct CDR3 sequences, with around a fifth occurring only once. The CDR3 is 14 residues long. The V gene lost 5 bases and the J gene lost 6 bases, with 14 bases spanning the gap. From germline, CDR1 is SGHDN and CDR2 FVKESK. Overall study results and limits: Shrinking CD4+ clones resided mostly in CM and EM, and CD8+ ones in EMRA.

The TCR was taken from an adult woman who had mild COVID-19 (a few samples of this study predate the infection). Cell type and time point are not known. Sequencing was carried out using PBMCs or a T cell subset sorted from them (not recorded which). The V gene is TRBV14, the J gene TRBJ2-1; the D is unclear. The CDR3 coding sequence is TGTGCCAGCAGCGCCTTGGACGGGCGCAATGAGCAGTTCTTC. This gives the protein CASSALDGRNEQFF.